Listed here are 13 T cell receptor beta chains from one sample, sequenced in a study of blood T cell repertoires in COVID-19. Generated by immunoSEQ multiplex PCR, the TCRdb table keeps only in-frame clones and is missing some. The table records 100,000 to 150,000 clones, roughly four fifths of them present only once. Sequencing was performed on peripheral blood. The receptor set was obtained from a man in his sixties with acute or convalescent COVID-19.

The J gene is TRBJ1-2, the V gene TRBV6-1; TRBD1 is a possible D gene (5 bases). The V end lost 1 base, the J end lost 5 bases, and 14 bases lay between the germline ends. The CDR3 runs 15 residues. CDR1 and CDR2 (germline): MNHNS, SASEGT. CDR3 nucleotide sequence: TGTGCCAGCAGTGAAGTCGACTGGGGGGGTTATGGCTACACCTTC. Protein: CASSEVDWGGYGYTF.

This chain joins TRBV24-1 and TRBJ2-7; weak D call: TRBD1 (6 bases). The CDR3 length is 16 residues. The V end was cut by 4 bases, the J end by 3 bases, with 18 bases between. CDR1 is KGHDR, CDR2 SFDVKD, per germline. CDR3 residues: CATSELGDKHIYEQYF. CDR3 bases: TGTGCCACCAGTGAATTGGGGGACAAACACATCTACGAGCAGTACTTC.

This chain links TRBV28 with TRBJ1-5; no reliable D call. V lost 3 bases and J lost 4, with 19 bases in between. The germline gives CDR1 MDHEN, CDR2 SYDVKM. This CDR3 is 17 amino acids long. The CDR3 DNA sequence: TGTGCCAGCAGTTTGGCACTCAGGTCAGGTAGGAATCAGCCCCAGCATTTT. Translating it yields CASSLALRSGRNQPQHF.

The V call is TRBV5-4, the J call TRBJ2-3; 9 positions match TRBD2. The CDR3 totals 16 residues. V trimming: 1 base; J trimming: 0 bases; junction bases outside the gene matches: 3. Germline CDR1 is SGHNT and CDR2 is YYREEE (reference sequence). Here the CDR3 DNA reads TGTGCCAGCAGCTTGTTCCTAGCGGGAAGCACAGATACGCAGTATTTT. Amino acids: CASSLFLAGSTDTQYF.

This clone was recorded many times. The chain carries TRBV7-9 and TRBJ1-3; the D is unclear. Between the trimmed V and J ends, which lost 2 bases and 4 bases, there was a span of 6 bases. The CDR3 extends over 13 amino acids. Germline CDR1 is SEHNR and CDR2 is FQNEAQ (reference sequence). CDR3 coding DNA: TGTGCCAGCAGCTTAAGCCTGGGAAACACCATATATTTT. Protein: CASSLSLGNTIYF.

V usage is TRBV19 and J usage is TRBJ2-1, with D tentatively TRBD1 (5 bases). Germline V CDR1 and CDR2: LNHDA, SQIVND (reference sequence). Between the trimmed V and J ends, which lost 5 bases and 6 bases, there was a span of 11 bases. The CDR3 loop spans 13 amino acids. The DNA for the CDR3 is TGTGCCAGTAGTGTAGGGGCTCCCAATGAGCAGTTCTTC. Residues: CASSVGAPNEQFF.

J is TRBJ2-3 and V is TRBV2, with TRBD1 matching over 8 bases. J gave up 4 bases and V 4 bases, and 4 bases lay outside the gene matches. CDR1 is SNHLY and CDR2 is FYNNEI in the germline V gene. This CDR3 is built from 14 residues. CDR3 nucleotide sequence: TGTGCCAGCAGTGTGGACAGGGCTGCAGATACGCAGTATTTT. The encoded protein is CASSVDRAADTQYF.

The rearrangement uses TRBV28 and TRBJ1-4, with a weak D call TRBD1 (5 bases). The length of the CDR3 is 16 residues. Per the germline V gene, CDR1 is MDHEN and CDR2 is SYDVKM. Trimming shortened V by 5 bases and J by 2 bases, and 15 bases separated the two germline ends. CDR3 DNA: TGTGCCAGCAGTCTAGCAGGAGGGGCGACTAATGAAAAACTGTTTTTT. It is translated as CASSLAGGATNEKLFF.

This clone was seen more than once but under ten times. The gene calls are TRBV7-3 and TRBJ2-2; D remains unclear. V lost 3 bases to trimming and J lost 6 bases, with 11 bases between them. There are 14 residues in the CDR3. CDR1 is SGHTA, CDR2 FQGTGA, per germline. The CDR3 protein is CASSFRLVPGELFF. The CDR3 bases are TGTGCCAGCAGCTTTCGCCTAGTTCCCGGGGAGCTGTTTTTT.

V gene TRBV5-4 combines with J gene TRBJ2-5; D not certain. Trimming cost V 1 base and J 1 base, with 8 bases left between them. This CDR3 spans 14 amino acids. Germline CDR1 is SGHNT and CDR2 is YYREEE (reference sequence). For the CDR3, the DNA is TGTGCCAGCAGCTTGTCCCGGGTCCAAGAGACCCAGTACTTC. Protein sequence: CASSLSRVQETQYF.

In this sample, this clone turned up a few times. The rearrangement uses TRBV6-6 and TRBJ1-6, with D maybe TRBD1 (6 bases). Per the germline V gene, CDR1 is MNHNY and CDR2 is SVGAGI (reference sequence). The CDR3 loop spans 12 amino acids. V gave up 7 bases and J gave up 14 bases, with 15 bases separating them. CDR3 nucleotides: TGTGCCAGCACAACACAGGGTTCGTCCCTCCACTTT. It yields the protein CASTTQGSSLHF.

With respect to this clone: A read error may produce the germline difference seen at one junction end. The CDR3 region has the DNA TGCAGTGCTACACTTCGGGGAAACCTGGTCTTC. Its protein product is CSATLRGNLVF. J is TRBJ2-1 and V is TRBV20-1; tentatively, D is TRBD2 (5 bases). This CDR3 has 11 residues. Per germline, CDR1 DFQATT and CDR2 SNEGSKA (reference sequence).

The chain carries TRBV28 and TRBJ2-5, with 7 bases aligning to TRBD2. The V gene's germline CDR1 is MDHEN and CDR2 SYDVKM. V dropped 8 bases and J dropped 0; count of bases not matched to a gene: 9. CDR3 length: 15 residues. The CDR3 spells CASAPSGLYQETQYF. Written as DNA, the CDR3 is TGTGCCAGCGCACCTAGCGGCCTGTACCAAGAGACCCAGTACTTC.